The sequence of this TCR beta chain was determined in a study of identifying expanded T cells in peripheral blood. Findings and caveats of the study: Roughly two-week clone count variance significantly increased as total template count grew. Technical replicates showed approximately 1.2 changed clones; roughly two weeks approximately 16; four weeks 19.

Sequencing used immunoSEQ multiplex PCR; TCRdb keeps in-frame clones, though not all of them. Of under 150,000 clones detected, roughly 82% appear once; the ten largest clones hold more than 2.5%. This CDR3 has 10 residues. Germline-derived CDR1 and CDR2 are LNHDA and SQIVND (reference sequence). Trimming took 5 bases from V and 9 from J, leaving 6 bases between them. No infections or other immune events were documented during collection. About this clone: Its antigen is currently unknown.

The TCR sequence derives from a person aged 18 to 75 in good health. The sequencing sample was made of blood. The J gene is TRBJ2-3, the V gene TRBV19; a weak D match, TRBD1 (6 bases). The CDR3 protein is CASSQGTQYF. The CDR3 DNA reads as TGTGCCAGTAGTCAGGGGACGCAGTATTTT.